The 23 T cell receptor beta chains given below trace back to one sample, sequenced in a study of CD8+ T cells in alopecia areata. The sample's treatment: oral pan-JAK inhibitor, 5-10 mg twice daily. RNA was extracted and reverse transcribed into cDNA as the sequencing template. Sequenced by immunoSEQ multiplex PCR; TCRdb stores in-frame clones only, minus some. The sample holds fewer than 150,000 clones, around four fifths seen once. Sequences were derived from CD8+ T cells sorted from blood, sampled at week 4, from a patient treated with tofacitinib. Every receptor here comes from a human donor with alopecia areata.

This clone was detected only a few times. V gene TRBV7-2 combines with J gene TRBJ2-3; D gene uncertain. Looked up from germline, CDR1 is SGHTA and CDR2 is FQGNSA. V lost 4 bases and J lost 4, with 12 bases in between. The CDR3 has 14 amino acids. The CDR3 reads CASSYKELSDTQYF. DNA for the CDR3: TGTGCCAGCAGCTATAAGGAATTATCAGATACGCAGTATTTT.

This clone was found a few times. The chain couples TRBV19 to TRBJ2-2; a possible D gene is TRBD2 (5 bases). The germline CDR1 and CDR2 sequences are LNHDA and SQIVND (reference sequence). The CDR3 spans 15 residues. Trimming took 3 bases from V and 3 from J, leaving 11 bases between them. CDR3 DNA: TGTGCCAGTAGTATTTCCGGGGTTTACACCGGGGAGCTGTTTTTT. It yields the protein CASSISGVYTGELFF.

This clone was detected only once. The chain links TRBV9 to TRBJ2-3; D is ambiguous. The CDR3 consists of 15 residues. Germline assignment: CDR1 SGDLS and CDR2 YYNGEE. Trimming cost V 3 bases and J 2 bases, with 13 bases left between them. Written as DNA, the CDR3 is TGTGCCAGCAGCGGAGACGGCTTACCCACAGATACGCAGTATTTT. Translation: CASSGDGLPTDTQYF.

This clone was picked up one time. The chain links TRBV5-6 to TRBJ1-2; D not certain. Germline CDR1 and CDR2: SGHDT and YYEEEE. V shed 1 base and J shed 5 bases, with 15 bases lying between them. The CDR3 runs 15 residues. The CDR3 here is CASSLLGTYSYGYTF. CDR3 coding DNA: TGTGCCAGCAGCTTGCTCGGAACCTACAGTTATGGCTACACCTTC. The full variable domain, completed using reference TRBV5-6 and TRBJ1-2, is DAGVTQSPTHLIKTRGQQVTLRCSPKSGHDTVSWYQQALGQGPQFIFQYYEEEERQRGNFPDRFSGHQFPNYSSELNVNALLLGDSALYLCASSLLGTYSYGYTFGSGTRLTVV.

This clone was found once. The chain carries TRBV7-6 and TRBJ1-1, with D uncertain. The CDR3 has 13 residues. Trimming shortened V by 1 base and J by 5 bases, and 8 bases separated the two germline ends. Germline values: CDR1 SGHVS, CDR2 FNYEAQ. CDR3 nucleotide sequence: TGTGCCAGCAGCTTAGAATCTGGGACTGAAGCTTTCTTT. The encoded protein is CASSLESGTEAFF.

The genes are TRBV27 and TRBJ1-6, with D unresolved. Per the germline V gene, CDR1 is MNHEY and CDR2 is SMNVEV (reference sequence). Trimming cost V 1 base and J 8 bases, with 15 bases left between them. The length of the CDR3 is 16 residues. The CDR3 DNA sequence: TGTGCCAGCAGTTTATATAATCCGCTGACTGATTCACCCCTCCACTTT. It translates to CASSLYNPLTDSPLHF.

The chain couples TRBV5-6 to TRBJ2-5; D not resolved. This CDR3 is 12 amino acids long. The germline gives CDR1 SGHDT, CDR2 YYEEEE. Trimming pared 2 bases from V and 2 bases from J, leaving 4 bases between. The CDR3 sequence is CASSLTQETQYF. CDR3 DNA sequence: TGTGCCAGCAGCTTAACTCAAGAGACCCAGTACTTC.

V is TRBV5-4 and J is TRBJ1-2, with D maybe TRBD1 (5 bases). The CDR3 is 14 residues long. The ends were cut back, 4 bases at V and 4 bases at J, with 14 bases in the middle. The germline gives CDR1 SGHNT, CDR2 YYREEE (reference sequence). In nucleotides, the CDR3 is TGTGCCAGCAGCACCCGGGACGGAGCCTATGGCTACACCTTC. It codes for CASSTRDGAYGYTF.

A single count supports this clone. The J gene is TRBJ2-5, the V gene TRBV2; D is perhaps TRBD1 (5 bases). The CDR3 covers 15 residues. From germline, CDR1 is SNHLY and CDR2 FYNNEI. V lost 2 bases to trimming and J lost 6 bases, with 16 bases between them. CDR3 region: CASSESGNPSQTQYF. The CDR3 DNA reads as TGTGCCAGCAGTGAATCAGGGAACCCGTCTCAGACCCAGTACTTC.

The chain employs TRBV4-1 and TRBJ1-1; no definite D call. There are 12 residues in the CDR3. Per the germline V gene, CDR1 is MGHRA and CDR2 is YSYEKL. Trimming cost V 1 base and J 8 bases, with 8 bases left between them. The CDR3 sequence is CASSQVGREAFF. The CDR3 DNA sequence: TGCGCCAGCAGCCAAGTCGGTCGGGAAGCTTTCTTT.

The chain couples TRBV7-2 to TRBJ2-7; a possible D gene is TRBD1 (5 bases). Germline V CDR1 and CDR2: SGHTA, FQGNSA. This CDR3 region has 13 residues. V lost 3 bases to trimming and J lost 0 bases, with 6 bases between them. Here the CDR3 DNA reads TGTGCCAGCAGCTTGGACACCTCCTACGAGCAGTACTTC. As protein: CASSLDTSYEQYF.

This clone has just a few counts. CDR3 loop: CASSYSGRGVYGYTF. DNA for the CDR3: TGTGCCAGCAGTTACTCGGGCAGGGGAGTCTATGGCTACACCTTC. The chain couples TRBV6-6 to TRBJ1-2; weak D call: TRBD1 (6 bases). CDR3 length: 15 amino acids. V shed 0 bases and J shed 4 bases, with 12 bases lying between them. CDR1 and CDR2 from the germline V gene are MNHNY and SVGAGI (reference sequence).

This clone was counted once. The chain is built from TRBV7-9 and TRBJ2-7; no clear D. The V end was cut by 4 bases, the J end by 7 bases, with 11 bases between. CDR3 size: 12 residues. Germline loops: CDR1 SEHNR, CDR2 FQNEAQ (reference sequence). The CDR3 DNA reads TGTGCCAGCAGCTCCGAAGGGTTGGAGCAGTACTTC. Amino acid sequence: CASSSEGLEQYF.

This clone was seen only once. The DNA for the CDR3 is TGCGCCAGCAGCCAACGATACAGCAACGAGCAGTACTTC. Its translation is CASSQRYSNEQYF. This chain connects TRBV4-3 to TRBJ2-7; D gene ambiguous. With 2 bases removed from V and 5 bases from J, the gap between germline ends came to 10 bases. The CDR3 consists of 13 residues. CDR1 is LGHNA, CDR2 YSLEER, per germline.

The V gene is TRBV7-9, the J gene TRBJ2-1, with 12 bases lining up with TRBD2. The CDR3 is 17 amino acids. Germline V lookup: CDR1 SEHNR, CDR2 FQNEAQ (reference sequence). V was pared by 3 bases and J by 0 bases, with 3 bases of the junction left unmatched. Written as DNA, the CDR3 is TGTGCCAGCAGCTTCCCGACTAGCGGGAGCTCCTACAATGAGCAGTTCTTC. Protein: CASSFPTSGSSYNEQFF.

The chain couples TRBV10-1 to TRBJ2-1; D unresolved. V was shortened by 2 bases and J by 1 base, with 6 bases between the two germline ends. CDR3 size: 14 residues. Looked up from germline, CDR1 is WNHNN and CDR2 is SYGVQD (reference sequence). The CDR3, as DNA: TGCGCCAGCAGTGAGGTGGGTTCCTACAATGAGCAGTTCTTC. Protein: CASSEVGSYNEQFF.

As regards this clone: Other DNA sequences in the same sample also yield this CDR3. As DNA, the CDR3 is TGTGCCAGCAGCTTAGGTGGCCAGCCCCAGCATTTT. Encoded protein: CASSLGGQPQHF. V usage is TRBV7-9 and J usage is TRBJ1-5; D uncertain. The CDR3 consists of 12 residues. V was pared by 1 base and J by 7 bases, with 5 bases between. CDR1 is SEHNR, CDR2 FQNEAQ, per germline (reference sequence).

The CDR3 loop reads CASSPRTSGALGTGELFF. In DNA, the CDR3 is TGTGCCAGCAGCCCTCGGACTAGCGGGGCTCTGGGTACCGGGGAGCTGTTTTTT. The chain has TRBV7-9 and TRBJ2-2, with 12 bases identical to TRBD2. Germline CDR1 reads SEHNR; CDR2 reads FQNEAQ (reference sequence). The CDR3 loop spans 18 amino acids. V was pared by 5 bases and J by 5 bases, with 12 bases of the junction left unmatched.

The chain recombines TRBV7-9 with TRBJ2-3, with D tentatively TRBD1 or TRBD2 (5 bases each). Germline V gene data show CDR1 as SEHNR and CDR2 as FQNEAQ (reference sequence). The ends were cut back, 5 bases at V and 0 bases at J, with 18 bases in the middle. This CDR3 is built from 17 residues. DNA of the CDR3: TGTGCCAGCAGCCCGCCAGGGACGGGTCTAAGCACAGATACGCAGTATTTT. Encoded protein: CASSPPGTGLSTDTQYF. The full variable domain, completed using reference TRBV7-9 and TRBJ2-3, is DTGVSQNPRHKITKRGQNVTFRCDPISEHNRLYWYRQTLGQGPEFLTYFQNEAQLEKSRLLSDRFSAERPKGSFSTLEIQRTEQGDSAMYLCASSPPGTGLSTDTQYFGPGTRLTVL.

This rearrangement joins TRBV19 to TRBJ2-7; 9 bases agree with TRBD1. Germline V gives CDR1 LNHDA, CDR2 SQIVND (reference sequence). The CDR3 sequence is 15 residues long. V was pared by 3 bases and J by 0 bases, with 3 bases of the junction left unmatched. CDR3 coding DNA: TGTGCCAGTAGTATTGGGACAGGGTACTCCTACGAGCAGTACTTC. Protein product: CASSIGTGYSYEQYF.

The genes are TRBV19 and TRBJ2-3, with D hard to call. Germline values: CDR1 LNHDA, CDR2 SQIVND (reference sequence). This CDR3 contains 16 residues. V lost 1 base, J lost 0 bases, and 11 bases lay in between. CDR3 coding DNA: TGTGCCAGTAGTATAGTAAGAACCTCCAGCACAGATACGCAGTATTTT. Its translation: CASSIVRTSSTDTQYF.

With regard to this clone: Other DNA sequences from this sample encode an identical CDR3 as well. CDR3 coding DNA: TGTGCCAGCAGCCGGGGGAGCTCCTACGAGCAGTACTTC. Translated: CASSRGSSYEQYF. This chain links TRBV7-9 with TRBJ2-7; perhaps TRBD2 as D (6 bases). Germline CDR1 reads SEHNR; CDR2 reads FQNEAQ (reference sequence). The CDR3 runs 13 residues. V shed 5 bases and J shed 0 bases, with 8 bases lying between them.

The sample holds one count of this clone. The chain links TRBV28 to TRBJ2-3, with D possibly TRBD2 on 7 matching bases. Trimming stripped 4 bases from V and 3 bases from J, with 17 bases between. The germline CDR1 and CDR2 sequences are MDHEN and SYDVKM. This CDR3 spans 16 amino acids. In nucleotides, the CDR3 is TGTGCCAGCAGTTCCCTTACGGGGGGCCTAACAGATACGCAGTATTTT. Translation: CASSSLTGGLTDTQYF.